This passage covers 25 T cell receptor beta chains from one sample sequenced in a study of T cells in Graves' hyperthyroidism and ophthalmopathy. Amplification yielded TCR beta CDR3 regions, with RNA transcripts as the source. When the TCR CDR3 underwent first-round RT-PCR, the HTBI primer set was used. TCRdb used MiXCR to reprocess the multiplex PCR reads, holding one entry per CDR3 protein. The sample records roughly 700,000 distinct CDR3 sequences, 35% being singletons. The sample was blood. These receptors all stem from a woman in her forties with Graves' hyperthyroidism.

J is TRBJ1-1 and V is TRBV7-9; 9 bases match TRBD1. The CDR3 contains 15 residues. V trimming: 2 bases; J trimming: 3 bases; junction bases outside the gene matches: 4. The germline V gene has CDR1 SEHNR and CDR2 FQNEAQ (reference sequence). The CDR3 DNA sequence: TGTGCCAGCAGCTTACAACAGGGGGCGTACACTGAAGCTTTCTTT. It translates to CASSLQQGAYTEAFF.

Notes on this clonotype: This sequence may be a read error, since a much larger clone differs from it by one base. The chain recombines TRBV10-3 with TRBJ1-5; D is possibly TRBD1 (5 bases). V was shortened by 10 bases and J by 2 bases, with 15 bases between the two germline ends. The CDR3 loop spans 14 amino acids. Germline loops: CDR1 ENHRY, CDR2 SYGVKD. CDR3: CATSDGAGNQPQHF. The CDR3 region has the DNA TGTGCCACCAGCGACGGGGCAGGCAATCAGCCCCAGCATTTT.

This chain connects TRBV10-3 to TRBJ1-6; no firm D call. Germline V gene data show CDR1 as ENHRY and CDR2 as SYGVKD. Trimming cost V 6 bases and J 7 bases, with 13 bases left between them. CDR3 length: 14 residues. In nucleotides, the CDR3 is TGTGCCATCAGCGGCGGACGGTCGAATTCACCCCTCCACTTT. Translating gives CAISGGRSNSPLHF.

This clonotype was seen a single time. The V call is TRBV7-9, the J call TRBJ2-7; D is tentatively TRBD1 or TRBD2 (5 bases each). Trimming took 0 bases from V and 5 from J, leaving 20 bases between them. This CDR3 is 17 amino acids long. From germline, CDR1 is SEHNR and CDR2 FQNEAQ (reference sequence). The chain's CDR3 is CASSLARGDTPFDEQYF. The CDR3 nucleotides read TGTGCCAGCAGCTTAGCGAGGGGAGATACCCCATTTGACGAGCAGTACTTC.

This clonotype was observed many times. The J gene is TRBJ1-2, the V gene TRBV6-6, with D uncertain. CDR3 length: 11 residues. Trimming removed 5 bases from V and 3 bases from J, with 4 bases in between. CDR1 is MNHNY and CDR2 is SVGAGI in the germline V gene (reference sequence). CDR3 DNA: TGTGCCAGCAGTGGAGACTATGGCTACACCTTC. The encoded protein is CASSGDYGYTF.

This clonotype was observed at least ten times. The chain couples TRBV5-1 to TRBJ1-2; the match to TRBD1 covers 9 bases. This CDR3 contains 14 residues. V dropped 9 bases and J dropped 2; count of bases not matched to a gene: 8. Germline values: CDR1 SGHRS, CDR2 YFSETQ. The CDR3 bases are TGCGCCACCGGGACAGGGCAATCGAACTATGGCTACACCTTC. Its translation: CATGTGQSNYGYTF.

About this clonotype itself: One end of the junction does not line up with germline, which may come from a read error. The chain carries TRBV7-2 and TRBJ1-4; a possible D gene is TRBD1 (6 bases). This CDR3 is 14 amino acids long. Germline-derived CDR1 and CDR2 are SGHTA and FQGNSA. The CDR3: CVSRRDGGAEKLFF. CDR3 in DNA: TGTGTCAGCAGAAGGGACGGGGGGGCAGAAAAACTGTTTTTT.

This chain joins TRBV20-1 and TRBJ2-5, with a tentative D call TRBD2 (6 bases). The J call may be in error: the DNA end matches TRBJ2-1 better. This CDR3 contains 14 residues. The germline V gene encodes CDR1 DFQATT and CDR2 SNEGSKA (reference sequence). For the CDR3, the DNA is TGCAGTGCTAGGATCGGGAGCTCCTACAATGAGCAGTTCTTC. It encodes CSARIGSSYNEQFF.

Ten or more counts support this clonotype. In DNA form, the CDR3 reads TGTGCCAGCAGCTTTCCAGGGGCTGGAAACACCATATATTTT. It yields the protein CASSFPGAGNTIYF. V gene TRBV5-6 combines with J gene TRBJ1-3; the D gene is possibly TRBD1 (6 bases). The CDR3 is 14 residues long. Germline lookup yields CDR1 SGHDT and CDR2 YYEEEE. The germline V and J ends were trimmed by 2 bases and 2 bases, with 8 bases remaining between them.

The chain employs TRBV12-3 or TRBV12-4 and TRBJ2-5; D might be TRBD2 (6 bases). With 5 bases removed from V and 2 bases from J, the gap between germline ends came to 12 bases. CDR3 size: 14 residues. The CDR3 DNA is TGTGCCAGCAGTCTCGAGGGACTTCAAGAGACCCAGTACTTC. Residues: CASSLEGLQETQYF.

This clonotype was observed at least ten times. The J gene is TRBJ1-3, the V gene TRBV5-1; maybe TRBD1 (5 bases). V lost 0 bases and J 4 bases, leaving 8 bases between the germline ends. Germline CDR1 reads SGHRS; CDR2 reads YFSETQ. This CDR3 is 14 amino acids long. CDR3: CASSLEGEGNTIYF. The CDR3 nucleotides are TGCGCCAGCAGCTTGGAAGGGGAAGGAAACACCATATATTTT.

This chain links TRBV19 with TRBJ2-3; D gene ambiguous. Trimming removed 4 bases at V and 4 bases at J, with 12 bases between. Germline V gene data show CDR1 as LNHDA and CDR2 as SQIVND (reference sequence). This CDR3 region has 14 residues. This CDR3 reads CASSTHDKADTQYF. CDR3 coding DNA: TGTGCCAGTAGTACCCATGACAAGGCAGATACGCAGTATTTT.

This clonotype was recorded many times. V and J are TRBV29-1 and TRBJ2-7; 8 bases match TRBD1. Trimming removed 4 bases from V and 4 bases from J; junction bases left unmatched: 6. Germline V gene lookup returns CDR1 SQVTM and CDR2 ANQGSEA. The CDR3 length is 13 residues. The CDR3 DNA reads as TGCAGCGTTGTGGACAGGGCTGAGTACGAGCAGTACTTC. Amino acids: CSVVDRAEYEQYF.

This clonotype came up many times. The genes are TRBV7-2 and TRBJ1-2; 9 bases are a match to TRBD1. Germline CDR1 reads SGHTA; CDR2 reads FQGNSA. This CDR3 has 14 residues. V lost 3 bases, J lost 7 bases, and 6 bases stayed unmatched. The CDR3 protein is CASSFRDRESGYTF. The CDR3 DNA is TGTGCCAGCAGCTTCCGGGACAGGGAATCTGGCTACACCTTC.

CDR3 in DNA: TGTGCCAGCGGCATAGGCACTGAAGCTTTCTTT. It yields the protein CASGIGTEAFF. V usage is TRBV7-3 and J usage is TRBJ1-1, with D hard to call. This CDR3 spans 11 amino acids. Germline loops: CDR1 SGHTA, CDR2 FQGTGA. Trimming took off 8 bases at V and 4 bases at J, with 8 bases between the two ends.

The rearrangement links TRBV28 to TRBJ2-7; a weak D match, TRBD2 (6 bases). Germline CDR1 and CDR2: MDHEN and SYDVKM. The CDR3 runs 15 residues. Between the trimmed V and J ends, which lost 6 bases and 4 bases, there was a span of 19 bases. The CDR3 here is CASREGEGLRYEQYF. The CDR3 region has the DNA TGTGCCAGCAGGGAGGGTGAGGGGTTGAGGTACGAGCAGTACTTC.

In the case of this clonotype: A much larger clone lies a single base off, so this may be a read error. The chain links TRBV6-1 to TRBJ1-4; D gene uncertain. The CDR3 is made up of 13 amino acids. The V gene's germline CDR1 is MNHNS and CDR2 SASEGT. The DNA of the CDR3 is TGTACCAGTCAATCAAGGGAGGCTGAAAAACTGTTTTTT. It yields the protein CTSQSREAEKLFF.

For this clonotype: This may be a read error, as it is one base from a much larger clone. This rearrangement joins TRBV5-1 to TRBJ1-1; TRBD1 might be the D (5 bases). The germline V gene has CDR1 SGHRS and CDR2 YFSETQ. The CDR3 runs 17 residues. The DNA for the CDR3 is TGCGCCGGCAGCCAACCTGGGGCAGGACCGAAGAACACTGAAGCTTTCTTT. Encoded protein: CAGSQPGAGPKNTEAFF.

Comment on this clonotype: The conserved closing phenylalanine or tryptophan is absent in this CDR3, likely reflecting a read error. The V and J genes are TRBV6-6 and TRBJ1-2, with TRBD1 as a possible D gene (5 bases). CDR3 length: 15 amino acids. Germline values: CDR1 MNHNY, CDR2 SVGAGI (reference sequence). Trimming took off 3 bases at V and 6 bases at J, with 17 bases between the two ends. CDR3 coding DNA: TGTGCCAGCAGTTATGAGTCTCCGGGGCCCAATGGCTACACCTCC. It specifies CASSYESPGPNGYTS.

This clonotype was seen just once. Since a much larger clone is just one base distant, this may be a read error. DNA of the CDR3: TGTGCCAGCAGCCATCCTAGCACTGAAGCTTTCTTT. Translation: CASSHPSTEAFF. This sequence joins TRBV4-2 and TRBJ1-1; no definite D call. CDR3 size: 12 residues. V was shortened by 3 bases and J by 4 bases, with 6 bases between the two germline ends. Germline CDR1 reads LGHNA; CDR2 reads YNFKEQ.

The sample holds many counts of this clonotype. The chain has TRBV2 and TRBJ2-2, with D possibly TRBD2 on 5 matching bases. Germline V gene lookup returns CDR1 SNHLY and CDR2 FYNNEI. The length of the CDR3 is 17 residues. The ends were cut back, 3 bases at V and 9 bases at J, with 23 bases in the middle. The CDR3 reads CASSDPQDTAFGRELFF. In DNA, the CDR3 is TGTGCCAGCAGTGACCCCCAAGATACAGCCTTCGGGAGGGAGCTGTTTTTT. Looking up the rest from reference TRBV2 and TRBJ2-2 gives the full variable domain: EPEVTQTPSHQVTQMGQEVILRCVPISNHLYFYWYRQILGQKVEFLVSFYNNEISEKSEIFDDQFSVERPDGSNFTLKIRSTKLEDSAMYFCASSDPQDTAFGRELFFGEGSRLTVL.

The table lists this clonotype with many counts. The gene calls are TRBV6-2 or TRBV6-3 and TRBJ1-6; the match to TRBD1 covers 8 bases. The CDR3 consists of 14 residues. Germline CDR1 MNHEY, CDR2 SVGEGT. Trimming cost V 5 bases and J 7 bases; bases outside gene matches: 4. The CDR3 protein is CASSRTGRNSPLHF. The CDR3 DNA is TGTGCCAGCAGTCGGACAGGGCGGAATTCACCCCTCCACTTT.

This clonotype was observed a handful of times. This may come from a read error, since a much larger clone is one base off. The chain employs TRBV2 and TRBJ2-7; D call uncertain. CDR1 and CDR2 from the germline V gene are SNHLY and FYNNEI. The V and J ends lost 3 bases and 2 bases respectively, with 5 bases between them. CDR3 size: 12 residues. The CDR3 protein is CASSEITYEQYF. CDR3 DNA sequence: TGTGCCAGCAGTGAGATCACCTACGAGCAGTACTTC.

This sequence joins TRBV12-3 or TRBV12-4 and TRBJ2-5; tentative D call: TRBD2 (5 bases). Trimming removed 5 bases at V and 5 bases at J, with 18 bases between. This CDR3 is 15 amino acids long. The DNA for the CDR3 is TGTGCCAGCAGTCCCACGAGGGTTAGAGGCGAGACCCAGTACTTC. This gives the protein CASSPTRVRGETQYF.

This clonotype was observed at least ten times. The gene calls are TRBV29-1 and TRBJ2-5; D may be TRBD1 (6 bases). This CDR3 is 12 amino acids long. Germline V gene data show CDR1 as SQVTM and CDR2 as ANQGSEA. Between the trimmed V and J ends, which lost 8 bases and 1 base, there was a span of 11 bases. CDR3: CSSSGAQETQYF. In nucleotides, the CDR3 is TGCAGCTCGTCAGGGGCCCAAGAGACCCAGTACTTC.